This T cell receptor beta chain was found in a study of cytomegalovirus exposure and HLA in healthy donors. Germline V gives CDR1 SGHTA, CDR2 FQGNSA. CDR3 length: 18 amino acids. Trimming removed 2 bases from V and 3 bases from J, with 21 bases in between. Primers included in the PCR were 60 Vbeta and 13 Jbeta primers. Here immunoSEQ multiplex PCR was the method, and the copy in TCRdb shows in-frame clones only, minus some. Of some 140,000 clones in the sample, approximately 70% are singletons; the top ten hold around 1.4%. This clone appeared a few times. Sample: PBMCs. This receptor was taken from a woman in her forties in good health and CMV-seronegative. The rearrangement links TRBV7-2 to TRBJ2-3; perhaps TRBD1 as D (7 bases). As DNA, the CDR3 is TGTGCCAGCAGCTTATTTTGGGAGTCGGAGGGGGCAACAGATACGCAGTATTTT. It codes for CASSLFWESEGATDTQYF.